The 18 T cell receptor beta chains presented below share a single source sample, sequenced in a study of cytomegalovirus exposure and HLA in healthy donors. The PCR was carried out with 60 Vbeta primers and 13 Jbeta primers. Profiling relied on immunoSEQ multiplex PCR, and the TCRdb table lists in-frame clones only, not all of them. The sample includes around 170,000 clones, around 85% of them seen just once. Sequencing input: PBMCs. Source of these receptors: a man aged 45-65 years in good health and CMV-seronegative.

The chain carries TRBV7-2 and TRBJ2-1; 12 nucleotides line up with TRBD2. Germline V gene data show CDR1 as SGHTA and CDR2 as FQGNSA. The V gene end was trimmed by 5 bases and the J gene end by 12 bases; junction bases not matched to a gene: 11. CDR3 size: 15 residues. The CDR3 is CASSPVPSGGAGQFF. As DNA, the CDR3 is TGTGCCAGCAGCCCGGTCCCTAGCGGGGGGGCTGGGCAGTTCTTC. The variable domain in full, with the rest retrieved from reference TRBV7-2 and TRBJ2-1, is GAGVSQSPSNKVTEKGKDVELRCDPISGHTALYWYRQSLGQGLEFLIYFQGNSAPDKSGLPSDRFSAERTGGSVSTLTIQRTQQEDSAVYLCASSPVPSGGAGQFFGPGTRLTVL.

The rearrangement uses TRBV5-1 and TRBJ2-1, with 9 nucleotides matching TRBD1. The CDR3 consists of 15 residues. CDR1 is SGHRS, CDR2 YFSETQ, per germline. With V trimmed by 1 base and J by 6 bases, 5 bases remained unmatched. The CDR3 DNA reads TGCGCCAGCAGCTTGACGGGGACAGGGTTCAATGAGCAGTTCTTC. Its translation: CASSLTGTGFNEQFF.

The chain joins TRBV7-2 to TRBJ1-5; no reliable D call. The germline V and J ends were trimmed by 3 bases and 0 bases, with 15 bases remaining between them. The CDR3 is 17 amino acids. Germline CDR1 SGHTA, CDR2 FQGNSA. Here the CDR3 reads CASSFDTRVFSNQPQHF. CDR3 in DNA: TGTGCCAGCAGCTTTGACACTCGAGTATTTAGCAATCAGCCCCAGCATTTT.

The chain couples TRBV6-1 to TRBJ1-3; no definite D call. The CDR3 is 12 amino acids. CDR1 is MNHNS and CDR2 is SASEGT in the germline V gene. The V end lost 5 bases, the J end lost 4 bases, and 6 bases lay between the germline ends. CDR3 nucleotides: TGTGCCAGCAGTCTGGGCGGAAACACCATATATTTT. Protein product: CASSLGGNTIYF.

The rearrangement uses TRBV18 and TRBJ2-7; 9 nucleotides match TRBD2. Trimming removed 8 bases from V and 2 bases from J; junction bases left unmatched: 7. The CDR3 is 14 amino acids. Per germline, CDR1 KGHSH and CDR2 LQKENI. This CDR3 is CASARTSDTYEQYF. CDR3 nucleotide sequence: TGTGCCAGCGCCCGGACTAGCGACACCTACGAGCAGTACTTC.

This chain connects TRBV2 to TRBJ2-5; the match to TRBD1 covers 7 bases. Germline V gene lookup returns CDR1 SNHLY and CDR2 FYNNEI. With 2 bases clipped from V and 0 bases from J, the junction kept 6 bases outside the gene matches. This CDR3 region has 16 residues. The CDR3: CASSELTGEYQETQYF. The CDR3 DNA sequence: TGTGCCAGCAGTGAATTAACAGGGGAGTACCAAGAGACCCAGTACTTC.

The CDR3 sequence: CSVEDGTGVDQPQHF. CDR3 nucleotides: TGCAGCGTTGAAGATGGGACGGGAGTAGATCAGCCCCAGCATTTT. The chain combines TRBV29-1 with TRBJ1-5; D possibly corresponds to TRBD1 (5 bases). Germline CDR1 and CDR2: SQVTM and ANQGSEA. CDR3 length: 15 amino acids. Trimming cost V 0 bases and J 5 bases, with 14 bases left between them.

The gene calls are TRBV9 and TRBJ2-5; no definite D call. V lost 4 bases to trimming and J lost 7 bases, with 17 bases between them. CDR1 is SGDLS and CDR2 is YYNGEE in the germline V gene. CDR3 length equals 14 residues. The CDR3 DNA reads TGTGCCAGCAGCCAAGAGGCTGAATTAGGGACCCAGTACTTC. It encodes CASSQEAELGTQYF.

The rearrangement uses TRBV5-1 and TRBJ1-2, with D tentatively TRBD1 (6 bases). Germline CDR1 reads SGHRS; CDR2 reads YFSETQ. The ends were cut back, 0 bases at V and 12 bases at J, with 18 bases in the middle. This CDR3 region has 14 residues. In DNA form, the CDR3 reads TGCGCCAGCAGCTTGGGGCAGGGGACCTCAACCCACACCTTC. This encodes CASSLGQGTSTHTF.

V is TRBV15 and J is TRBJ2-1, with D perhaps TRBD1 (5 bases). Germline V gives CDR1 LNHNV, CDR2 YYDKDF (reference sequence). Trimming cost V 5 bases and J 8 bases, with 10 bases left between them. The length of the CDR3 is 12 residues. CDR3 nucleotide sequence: TGTGCCACCAGCCCAGAAGGGGATGAGCAGTTCTTC. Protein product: CATSPEGDEQFF.

CDR3 in amino acids: CASSTGEKMNTEAFF. The CDR3 DNA sequence: TGTGCCAGCAGCACAGGGGAAAAGATGAACACTGAAGCTTTCTTT. This rearrangement joins TRBV7-9 to TRBJ1-1; 7 bases agree with TRBD1. V was pared by 5 bases and J by 0 bases, with 6 bases of the junction left unmatched. CDR3 length equals 15 residues. The germline V gene encodes CDR1 SEHNR and CDR2 FQNEAQ (reference sequence). Drawing the rest from reference TRBV7-9 and TRBJ1-1, the complete variable domain is DTGVSQNPRHKITKRGQNVTFRCDPISEHNRLYWYRQTLGQGPEFLTYFQNEAQLEKSRLLSDRFSAERPKGSFSTLEIQRTEQGDSAMYLCASSTGEKMNTEAFFGQGTRLTVV.

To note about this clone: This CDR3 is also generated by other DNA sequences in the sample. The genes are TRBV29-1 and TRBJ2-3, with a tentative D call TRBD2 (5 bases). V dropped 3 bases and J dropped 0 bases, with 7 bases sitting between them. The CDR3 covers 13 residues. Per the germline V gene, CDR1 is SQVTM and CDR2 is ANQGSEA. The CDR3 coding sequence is TGCAGCGTTGAGAGAGGGAGCACAGATACGCAGTATTTT. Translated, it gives CSVERGSTDTQYF.

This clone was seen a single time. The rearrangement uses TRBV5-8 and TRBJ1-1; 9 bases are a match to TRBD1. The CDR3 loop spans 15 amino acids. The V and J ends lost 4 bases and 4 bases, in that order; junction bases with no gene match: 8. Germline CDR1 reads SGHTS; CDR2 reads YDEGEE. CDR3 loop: CASSPGTGTSTEAFF. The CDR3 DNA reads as TGTGCCAGCAGCCCTGGGACAGGGACGAGCACTGAAGCTTTCTTT.

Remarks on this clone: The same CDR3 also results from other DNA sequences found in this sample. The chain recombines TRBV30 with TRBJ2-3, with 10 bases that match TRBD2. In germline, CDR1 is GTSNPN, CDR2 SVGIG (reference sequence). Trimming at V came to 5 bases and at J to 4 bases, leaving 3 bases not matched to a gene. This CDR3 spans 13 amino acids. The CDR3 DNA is TGTGCCTGGTCTAGCGGGGGCGCAGATACGCAGTATTTT. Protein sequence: CAWSSGGADTQYF.

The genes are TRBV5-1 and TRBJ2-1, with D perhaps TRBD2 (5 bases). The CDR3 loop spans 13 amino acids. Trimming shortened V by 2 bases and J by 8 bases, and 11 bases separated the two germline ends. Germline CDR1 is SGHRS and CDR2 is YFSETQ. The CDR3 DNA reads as TGCGCCAGCAGCTTCCAAACTAGTTATGAGCAGTTCTTC. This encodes CASSFQTSYEQFF.

CDR3 sequence (DNA): TGTGCCAGCAGCCCGACGGACTTGAAGAACACTGAAGCTTTCTTT. Encoded protein: CASSPTDLKNTEAFF. This sequence joins TRBV13 and TRBJ1-1, with D hard to call. Trimming cost V 5 bases and J 1 base, with 14 bases left between them. CDR1 PRHDT and CDR2 FYEKMQ come from the germline V gene (reference sequence). The CDR3 runs to 15 residues.

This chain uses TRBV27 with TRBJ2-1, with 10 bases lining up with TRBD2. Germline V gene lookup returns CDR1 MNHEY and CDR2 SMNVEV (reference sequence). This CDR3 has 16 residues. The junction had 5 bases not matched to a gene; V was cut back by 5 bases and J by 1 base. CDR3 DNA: TGTGCCAGCAGTCCAGGACTAGCGGCTTCCTACAATGAGCAGTTCTTC. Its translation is CASSPGLAASYNEQFF.

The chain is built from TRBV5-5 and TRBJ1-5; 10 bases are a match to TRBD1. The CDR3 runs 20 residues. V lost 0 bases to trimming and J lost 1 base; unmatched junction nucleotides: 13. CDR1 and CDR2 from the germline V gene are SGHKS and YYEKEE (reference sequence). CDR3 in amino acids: CASSLGRGTGETLSNQPQHF. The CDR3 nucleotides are TGTGCCAGCAGCTTGGGACGAGGGACAGGGGAAACTCTAAGCAATCAGCCCCAGCATTTT.